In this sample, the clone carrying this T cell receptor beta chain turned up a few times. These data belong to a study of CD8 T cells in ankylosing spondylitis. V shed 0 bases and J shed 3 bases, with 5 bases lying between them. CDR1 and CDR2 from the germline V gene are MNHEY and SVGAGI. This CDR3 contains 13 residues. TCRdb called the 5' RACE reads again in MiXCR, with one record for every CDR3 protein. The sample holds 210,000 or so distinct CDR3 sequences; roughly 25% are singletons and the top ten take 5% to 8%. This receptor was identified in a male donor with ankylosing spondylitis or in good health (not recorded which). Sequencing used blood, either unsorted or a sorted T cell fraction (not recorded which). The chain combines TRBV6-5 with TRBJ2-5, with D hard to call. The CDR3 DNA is TGTGCCAGCAGTTACTCCTGGGAAGAGACCCAGTACTTC. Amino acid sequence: CASSYSWEETQYF.